This TCR beta chain was recorded in a study of shared clonotypes between healthy human individuals. The study's findings and limits: Relative to clonotypes present in all four donors, those not shared had lower generation probabilities.

In germline, CDR1 is MGHRA, CDR2 YSYEKL. The CDR3 length is 16 residues. With 0 bases clipped from V and 2 bases from J, the junction kept 3 bases outside the gene matches. Points on this clone: The target antigen is unknown.

As originally analysed: As immunoSEQ supplied junction-only sequences (without quality scores), filtering differed. Assay used: immunoSEQ multiplex PCR; TCRdb lists only in-frame clones, some missing. The D gene and trimming were derived from the DNA, and the V and J assignments and clone size from that table. This table holds roughly 2.6 million clones, approximately 94% found once. This chain uses TRBV4-1 with TRBJ1-3; 8 nucleotides align to TRBD1. This receptor was identified in a man younger than 35 in good health. The sequencing input was naive CD4+ T cells sorted from blood. As for subset: CD45RA+ positively selected. The CDR3 region is CASSQDRGQTGNTIYF. In DNA form, the CDR3 reads TGCGCCAGCAGCCAAGACAGGGGGCAAACTGGAAACACCATATATTTT.